This paragraph reports one T cell receptor (beta chain). Antigen unknown. The data originate from a study of shared clonotypes between healthy human individuals. Study results and caveats: Compared with memory subsets, naive subsets generally had larger estimated richness.

Repertoires were generated with immunoSEQ multiplex PCR, while TCRdb's copy carries only in-frame clones and drops some. The sample yields 1.4 million or so clones, 97% to 99% seen once. V lost 2 bases and J lost 1, with 7 bases in between. The CDR3 is 14 residues long. The V gene's germline CDR1 is SGHRS and CDR2 YFSETQ. V usage is TRBV5-1 and J usage is TRBJ2-1; D is uncertain. The sample comprised naive CD4+ T cells sorted from blood. Described subset: CD45RA+ positively selected. This receptor was obtained from a man aged 30 to 45 in good health. This chain's CDR3 is CASSFEASYNEQFF. CDR3 DNA sequence: TGCGCCAGCAGCTTCGAGGCGTCCTACAATGAGCAGTTCTTC.